The 17 T cell receptor beta chains in this list originate from one sample, sequenced in a study of CD8 T cells in Susac syndrome. RNA, at about 0.5 to 1 ug, was reverse transcribed with random hexamers. TCRdb reanalysed the immunoSEQ multiplex PCR reads using MiXCR and keeps one entry per CDR3 protein. This table has just under 150,000 distinct CDR3 sequences, approximately 93% appearing once. Sequenced sample: CD4+ T cells from PBMCs. These receptors all stem from a human donor in good health.

This clonotype was recorded once. This chain joins TRBV18 and TRBJ2-4, with D maybe TRBD2 (5 bases). Trimming took 3 bases from V and 0 from J, leaving 18 bases between them. From germline, CDR1 is KGHSH and CDR2 LQKENI. The CDR3 is 18 amino acids. Here the CDR3 DNA reads TGTGCCAGCTCACCGCTACCTTGGGGAGCCCGAGCCAAAAACATTCAGTACTTC. Protein product: CASSPLPWGARAKNIQYF. Combining the CDR3 with reference TRBV18 and TRBJ2-4 gives the whole variable domain NAGVMQNPRHLVRRRGQEARLRCSPMKGHSHVYWYRQLPEEGLKFMVYLQKENIIDESGMPKERFSAEFPKEGPSILRIQQVVRGDSAAYFCASSPLPWGARAKNIQYFGAGTRLSVL.

The chain uses TRBV7-9 and TRBJ2-7, with 8 bases aligning to TRBD2. The ends lost 0 bases at V and 4 bases at J; junction bases unmatched: 8. Germline assignment: CDR1 SEHNR and CDR2 FQNEAQ (reference sequence). The CDR3 runs 16 residues. The DNA for the CDR3 is TGTGCCAGCAGCTTAGCGAGGACTAGCTATAGGTACGAGCAGTACTTC. This translates into CASSLARTSYRYEQYF.

This clonotype was picked up a small number of times. The chain recombines TRBV28 with TRBJ1-1, with unresolved D. This CDR3 comprises 12 residues. Germline assignment: CDR1 MDHEN and CDR2 SYDVKM. Trimming shortened V by 4 bases and J by 3 bases, and 6 bases separated the two germline ends. The CDR3 loop reads CASSSGDTEAFF. For the CDR3, the DNA is TGTGCCAGCAGTTCTGGGGACACTGAAGCTTTCTTT.

This clonotype was detected once. The gene calls are TRBV2 and TRBJ2-5; D unresolved. This CDR3 is built from 14 residues. Trimming pared 5 bases from V and 2 bases from J, leaving 12 bases between. Germline V gene sequence: CDR1 SNHLY, CDR2 FYNNEI. CDR3 residues: CASSSDKTQETQYF. The CDR3 region has the DNA TGTGCCAGCAGTAGCGACAAGACGCAAGAGACCCAGTACTTC.

The CDR3 reads CSARDYSGRRYEQYF. The CDR3 coding sequence is TGCAGTGCTAGAGATTACTCCGGGAGGAGGTACGAGCAGTACTTC. The chain recombines TRBV20-1 with TRBJ2-7; the match to TRBD2 covers 7 bases. Losses at the gene ends were 0 bases for V and 4 bases for J; bases not matched to a gene: 9. The germline gives CDR1 DFQATT, CDR2 SNEGSKA (reference sequence). This CDR3 has 15 amino acids.

This sequence joins TRBV9 and TRBJ1-3; D possibly corresponds to TRBD1 (6 bases). Trimming left V 3 bases short and J 4 bases short, with 17 bases between. The V gene's germline CDR1 is SGDLS and CDR2 YYNGEE. This CDR3 is 16 amino acids long. The CDR3 loop reads CASSGHRETGGNTIYF. CDR3 nucleotides: TGTGCCAGCAGCGGCCACAGGGAAACTGGAGGAAACACCATATATTTT.

The chain joins TRBV29-1 to TRBJ1-1; tentative D call: TRBD1 (5 bases). CDR1 is SQVTM and CDR2 is ANQGSEA in the germline V gene. The V gene lost 4 bases and the J gene lost 6 bases, with 15 bases spanning the gap. CDR3 length equals 13 residues. CDR3 loop: CSVAAGTRSEAFF. CDR3 coding DNA: TGCAGCGTTGCGGCAGGGACTCGGTCTGAAGCTTTCTTT.

Only a few counts were recorded for this clonotype. The chain employs TRBV12-3 or TRBV12-4 and TRBJ2-2, with unresolved D. Trimming shortened V by 3 bases and J by 1 base, and 3 bases separated the two germline ends. CDR3 length: 13 amino acids. CDR3 DNA: TGTGCCAGCAGTTTGGAGAACACCGGGGAGCTGTTTTTT. Its translation is CASSLENTGELFF.

This clonotype appeared a single time. The chain couples TRBV20-1 to TRBJ1-5, with D possibly matching TRBD1 (5 bases). Germline assignment: CDR1 DFQATT and CDR2 SNEGSKA (reference sequence). V was shortened by 0 bases and J by 0 bases, with 18 bases between the two germline ends. CDR3 length: 18 amino acids. The CDR3 DNA is TGCAGTGCTAGAGATGGCAGGGTCGAAGGATATAGCAATCAGCCCCAGCATTTT. This sequence encodes CSARDGRVEGYSNQPQHF.

The V call is TRBV7-9, the J call TRBJ2-3; D unclear. CDR3 length: 11 residues. V was pared by 3 bases and J by 4 bases, with 2 bases between. Per germline, CDR1 SEHNR and CDR2 FQNEAQ (reference sequence). As DNA, the CDR3 is TGTGCCAGCAGCTTTCCAGATACGCAGTATTTT. It encodes CASSFPDTQYF.

The chain links TRBV5-5 to TRBJ2-7, with D perhaps TRBD1 or TRBD2 (6 bases each). Trimming took off 2 bases at V and 5 bases at J, with 17 bases between the two ends. Germline V CDR1 and CDR2: SGHKS, YYEKEE (reference sequence). This CDR3 spans 15 amino acids. As DNA, the CDR3 is TGTGCCAGCAGCTTCTCCGGGGGCTCGGGAGACGAGCAGTACTTC. Translating gives CASSFSGGSGDEQYF. The full variable domain, with the rest looked up from reference TRBV5-5 and TRBJ2-7, is DAGVTQSPTHLIKTRGQQVTLRCSPISGHKSVSWYQQVLGQGPQFIFQYYEKEERGRGNFPDRFSARQFPNYSSELNVNALLLGDSALYLCASSFSGGSGDEQYFGPGTRLTVT.

The chain joins TRBV5-4 to TRBJ2-1, with D tentatively TRBD1 (7 bases). V was trimmed by 4 bases and J by 4 bases, leaving 15 bases between them. The CDR3 is made up of 15 amino acids. CDR1 is SGHNT, CDR2 YYREEE, per germline (reference sequence). DNA of the CDR3: TGTGCCAGCAGCCTGGCGACAGGGAGGTACAATGAGCAGTTCTTC. Translated: CASSLATGRYNEQFF.

The chain employs TRBV5-1 and TRBJ2-7, with TRBD1 matching 7 bases. Per germline, CDR1 SGHRS and CDR2 YFSETQ. V was clipped by 4 bases and J by 2 bases; unmatched bases: 9. There are 15 residues in the CDR3. CDR3 nucleotide sequence: TGCGCCAGCAGCAGGGACAGTCCCATTGCCTACGAGCAGTACTTC. It specifies CASSRDSPIAYEQYF.

V usage is TRBV3-1 and J usage is TRBJ2-1; TRBD2 matches 11 bases. With V trimmed by 4 bases and J by 6 bases, 8 bases remained unmatched. CDR1 is LGHDT, CDR2 YNNKEL, per germline (reference sequence). This CDR3 contains 16 residues. CDR3 sequence: CASSPPGLAARNEQFF. The CDR3 nucleotides read TGTGCCAGCAGCCCACCGGGACTAGCGGCTCGCAATGAGCAGTTCTTC.

J is TRBJ2-3 and V is TRBV5-1; no clear D. This CDR3 has 14 amino acids. CDR1 is SGHRS and CDR2 is YFSETQ in the germline V gene. The germline V and J ends were trimmed by 5 bases and 0 bases, with 10 bases remaining between them. The CDR3 bases are TGCGCCAGCAGATCCGACCGCAGCACAGATACGCAGTATTTT. Encoded protein: CASRSDRSTDTQYF.

This clonotype was detected once. This sequence joins TRBV20-1 and TRBJ2-5; a weak D match, TRBD1 (6 bases). Germline values: CDR1 DFQATT, CDR2 SNEGSKA (reference sequence). This CDR3 is 14 amino acids long. Trimming removed 2 bases from V and 3 bases from J, with 13 bases in between. Here the CDR3 reads CSARNPKGEETQYF. CDR3 in DNA: TGCAGTGCTAGAAATCCGAAGGGGGAAGAGACCCAGTACTTC.

Notes on this clonotype: This CDR3 is missing its conserved last phenylalanine or tryptophan, likely due to a read error. The chain joins TRBV9 to TRBJ1-1; no firm D call. This CDR3 region has 12 residues. The V end was cut by 2 bases, the J end by 4 bases, with 6 bases between. Germline CDR1 is SGDLS and CDR2 is YYNGEE. The CDR3 nucleotides read TGTGCCAGCAGCGTCGGATTCACTGAAGCTTTCTCT. Translation gives CASSVGFTEAFS.